Below, 21 T cell receptor beta chains from the same sample are listed, as sequenced in a study of T cell changes during pregnancy in multiple sclerosis. Some clones are missing from TCRdb's copy, which holds only in-frame ones; the method was immunoSEQ multiplex PCR. The table records 85,000 to 130,000 clones, around nine tenths of them present only once. The source was peripheral blood, collected in the second trimester of pregnancy. These receptors were taken from a female donor with multiple sclerosis, enrolled in a pregnancy study.

The chain combines TRBV5-1 with TRBJ1-5; 7 bases are a match to TRBD1. The CDR3 length is 16 residues. Germline V CDR1 and CDR2: SGHRS, YFSETQ. The V and J ends lost 4 bases and 1 base, in that order; junction bases with no gene match: 8. CDR3: CASSDRGQKSNQPQHF. For the CDR3, the DNA is TGCGCCAGCAGCGATAGGGGGCAAAAAAGCAATCAGCCCCAGCATTTT.

The chain joins TRBV18 to TRBJ2-5; possible D gene TRBD2, 6 bases. The CDR3 runs 13 residues. The V and J ends lost 0 bases and 4 bases respectively, with 6 bases between them. CDR1 and CDR2 from the germline V gene are KGHSH and LQKENI. The CDR3 DNA reads TGTGCCAGCTCACCACCGGAGGGAGAGACCCAGTACTTC. Residues: CASSPPEGETQYF.

V is TRBV27 and J is TRBJ1-2; TRBD1 is a possible D gene (6 bases). Germline V gives CDR1 MNHEY, CDR2 SMNVEV (reference sequence). The V end lost 5 bases, the J end lost 0 bases, and 13 bases lay between the germline ends. The CDR3 runs 15 residues. This chain's CDR3 is CASSKTGLANYGYTF. The CDR3 region has the DNA TGTGCCAGCAGTAAAACAGGGCTGGCTAACTATGGCTACACCTTC.

The rearrangement joins TRBV7-3 to TRBJ2-2; D uncertain. There are 14 residues in the CDR3. The germline V gene encodes CDR1 SGHTA and CDR2 FQGTGA. V was trimmed by 3 bases and J by 2 bases, leaving 7 bases between them. CDR3 amino acids: CASSLNINTGELFF. CDR3 nucleotides: TGTGCCAGCAGCTTGAACATAAACACCGGGGAGCTGTTTTTT.

The chain recombines TRBV6-5 with TRBJ2-2; D gene unclear. The CDR3 has 14 amino acids. Looked up from germline, CDR1 is MNHEY and CDR2 is SVGAGI. The ends were cut back, 4 bases at V and 6 bases at J, with 12 bases in the middle. The CDR3 sequence: CASSLALPAGELFF. For the CDR3, the DNA is TGTGCCAGCAGTTTAGCCCTGCCGGCCGGGGAGCTGTTTTTT.

The rearrangement uses TRBV5-6 and TRBJ1-2, with TRBD1 matching over 7 bases. The CDR3 spans 14 residues. The germline CDR1 and CDR2 sequences are SGHDT and YYEEEE. V dropped 1 base and J dropped 4; count of bases not matched to a gene: 4. CDR3 residues: CASSLLQGTYGYTF. In DNA form, the CDR3 reads TGTGCCAGCAGCTTGTTACAGGGGACCTATGGCTACACCTTC. Full variable domain (rest looked up from reference TRBV5-6 and TRBJ1-2): DAGVTQSPTHLIKTRGQQVTLRCSPKSGHDTVSWYQQALGQGPQFIFQYYEEEERQRGNFPDRFSGHQFPNYSSELNVNALLLGDSALYLCASSLLQGTYGYTFGSGTRLTVV.

The chain combines TRBV7-6 with TRBJ2-7; D possibly corresponds to TRBD1 (5 bases). CDR3 length: 14 residues. The V gene lost 5 bases and the J gene lost 4 bases, with 15 bases spanning the gap. Germline values: CDR1 SGHVS, CDR2 FNYEAQ. The CDR3: CASSVYTGSYEQYF. The CDR3 DNA reads as TGTGCCAGCAGCGTATATACAGGATCATACGAGCAGTACTTC.

The chain uses TRBV5-6 and TRBJ2-5, with 9 bases aligning to TRBD1. Trimming at V came to 4 bases and at J to 1 base, leaving 14 bases not matched to a gene. The germline gives CDR1 SGHDT, CDR2 YYEEEE. The CDR3 sequence is 18 residues long. CDR3 amino acids: CASSPINRDRVPQETQYF. CDR3 nucleotides: TGTGCCAGCAGCCCGATAAACCGGGACAGGGTCCCCCAAGAGACCCAGTACTTC.

The chain's CDR3 is CASSQTGMNTGELFF. CDR3 sequence (DNA): TGCGCCAGCAGCCAGACAGGGATGAACACCGGGGAGCTGTTTTTT. The V and J genes are TRBV10-1 and TRBJ2-2, with 7 bases identical to TRBD1. CDR1 and CDR2 (germline): WNHNN, SYGVQD (reference sequence). With V trimmed by 6 bases and J by 1 base, 5 bases remained unmatched. CDR3 length equals 15 residues.

The genes are TRBV11-2 and TRBJ2-1; 10 nucleotides match TRBD2. V shed 3 bases, J shed 6 bases, and the junction held 5 bases outside the gene matches. This CDR3 has 15 residues. Germline V gene sequence: CDR1 SGHAT, CDR2 FQNNGV. As DNA, the CDR3 is TGTGCCAGCAGCTTGCCGGGACTAGCGTTCAATGAGCAGTTCTTC. It codes for CASSLPGLAFNEQFF.

J is TRBJ2-3 and V is TRBV29-1, with a weak D call TRBD2 (6 bases). V lost 7 bases, J lost 1 base, and 12 bases lay in between. CDR3 length: 13 amino acids. CDR1 and CDR2 from the germline V gene are SQVTM and ANQGSEA. The CDR3 region is CSAAPGGTDTQYF. The CDR3 DNA reads TGCAGCGCAGCCCCGGGGGGCACAGATACGCAGTATTTT.

This chain uses TRBV7-3 with TRBJ2-5; TRBD1 aligns across 9 bases. The CDR3 contains 15 residues. From germline, CDR1 is SGHTA and CDR2 FQGTGA. V trimming: 1 base; J trimming: 4 bases; junction bases outside the gene matches: 4. CDR3 sequence (DNA): TGTGCCAGCAGCTTAAGGATGGGACAGGGAGAGACCCAGTACTTC. Translated, it gives CASSLRMGQGETQYF. Looking up the rest from reference TRBV7-3 and TRBJ2-5 gives the full variable domain: GAGVSQTPSNKVTEKGKYVELRCDPISGHTALYWYRQSLGQGPEFLIYFQGTGAADDSGLPNDRFFAVRPEGSVSTLKIQRTERGDSAVYLCASSLRMGQGETQYFGPGTRLLVL.

The chain joins TRBV6-1 to TRBJ1-1; D is uncertain. The CDR3 consists of 13 residues. The germline gives CDR1 MNHNS, CDR2 SASEGT. The V end lost 1 base, the J end lost 4 bases, and 7 bases lay between the germline ends. CDR3 in DNA: TGTGCCAGCAGTGAAGGGAGGGTCACTGAAGCTTTCTTT. Its translation: CASSEGRVTEAFF.

This chain connects TRBV2 to TRBJ2-1; D uncertain. The CDR3 is 15 residues long. Trimming shortened V by 3 bases and J by 5 bases, and 14 bases separated the two germline ends. Germline V gene sequence: CDR1 SNHLY, CDR2 FYNNEI. The CDR3 is CASSDPDYTHNEQFF. CDR3 DNA sequence: TGTGCCAGCAGTGACCCTGATTATACTCACAATGAGCAGTTCTTC.

The chain employs TRBV5-1 and TRBJ2-3, with 8 positions matching TRBD1. The CDR3 has 15 amino acids. The V gene end was trimmed by 4 bases and the J gene end by 4 bases; junction bases not matched to a gene: 8. Germline assignment: CDR1 SGHRS and CDR2 YFSETQ. The CDR3 loop reads CASSPSDRGADTQYF. In nucleotides, the CDR3 is TGCGCCAGCAGCCCCTCCGACAGGGGAGCAGATACGCAGTATTTT.

The chain uses TRBV18 and TRBJ2-1, with 13 positions matching TRBD2. This CDR3 has 18 amino acids. CDR1 and CDR2 (germline): KGHSH, LQKENI. V trimming: 4 bases; J trimming: 0 bases; junction bases outside the gene matches: 6. The CDR3 region has the DNA TGTGCCAGCTCACAGGGGACTAGCGGGGTGAGCTCCTACAATGAGCAGTTCTTC. Amino acid sequence: CASSQGTSGVSSYNEQFF.

The chain has TRBV11-2 and TRBJ1-2, with 9 bases lining up with TRBD1. CDR1 is SGHAT, CDR2 FQNNGV, per germline. The J segment lost 5 bases and the V segment lost 10 bases, leaving 5 bases of the junction unmatched. The CDR3 consists of 12 residues. CDR3 bases: TGTGCCATCCCGGACAGGGGTTATGGCTACACCTTC. Protein product: CAIPDRGYGYTF.

V usage is TRBV2 and J usage is TRBJ1-3; 9 bases are a match to TRBD1. The CDR3 extends over 14 amino acids. Looked up from germline, CDR1 is SNHLY and CDR2 is FYNNEI. Unmatched junction bases numbered 4, after V lost 6 bases and J lost 4 bases. CDR3 sequence: CASSTGTGGNTIYF. For the CDR3, the DNA is TGTGCCAGCAGCACCGGGACAGGGGGAAACACCATATATTTT.

This clone was seen once. The CDR3 loop is CASSPTYEQFF. The CDR3 coding sequence is TGTGCCAGCAGCCCAACATACGAGCAGTTCTTC. The V call is TRBV7-9, the J call TRBJ2-1; D not certain. V was shortened by 5 bases and J by 10 bases, with 9 bases between the two germline ends. CDR1 is SEHNR and CDR2 is FQNEAQ in the germline V gene (reference sequence). The CDR3 sequence is 11 residues long.

This rearrangement joins TRBV28 to TRBJ1-2, with 7 bases matching TRBD1. This CDR3 is 16 amino acids long. Germline lookup yields CDR1 MDHEN and CDR2 SYDVKM. V was clipped by 5 bases and J by 7 bases; unmatched bases: 16. CDR3 in amino acids: CASSGQAGWGAGGYTF. CDR3 bases: TGTGCCAGCAGTGGACAGGCTGGTTGGGGGGCAGGTGGCTACACCTTC.

This clone was seen a single time. This chain connects TRBV7-9 to TRBJ2-7, with D maybe TRBD2 (5 bases). Germline CDR1 and CDR2: SEHNR and FQNEAQ (reference sequence). Trimming removed 5 bases at V and 7 bases at J, with 12 bases between. CDR3 length: 12 amino acids. The CDR3 nucleotides are TGTGCCAGCAGCCACCCCCCGGGGGAGCAGTACTTC. Translating gives CASSHPPGEQYF.